This T cell receptor beta chain comes out of a study of preoperative IRX-2 immunotherapy in early breast cancer. As for treatment: preoperative locoregional IRX-2 cytokine immunotherapy. Preoperative locoregional IRX-2 cytokine immunotherapy was tested in the phase Ib source study. Clones were read by immunoSEQ multiplex PCR, and TCRdb kept only the in-frame ones, dropping some. The table shows around 60,000 clones, with around 94% occurring only once. CDR3 length: 18 amino acids. V was pared by 2 bases and J by 0 bases, with 10 bases of the junction left unmatched. CDR1 is GTSNPN and CDR2 is SVGIG in the germline V gene (reference sequence).

This material was acquired from a patient treated with IRX-2 immunotherapy. This chain connects TRBV30 to TRBJ2-2; TRBD2 matches 9 bases. The TCR originated in a human donor with breast cancer. The CDR3 loop is CAWSPGLAGMANTGELFF. Written as DNA, the CDR3 is TGTGCCTGGAGTCCCGGGCTAGCGGGAATGGCGAACACCGGGGAGCTGTTTTTT. The variable domain in full, with the rest retrieved from reference TRBV30 and TRBJ2-2, is SQTIHQWPATLVQPVGSPLSLECTVEGTSNPNLYWYRQAAGRGLQLLFYSVGIGQISSEVPQNLSASRPQDRQFILSSKKLLLSDSGFYLCAWSPGLAGMANTGELFFGEGSRLTVL.